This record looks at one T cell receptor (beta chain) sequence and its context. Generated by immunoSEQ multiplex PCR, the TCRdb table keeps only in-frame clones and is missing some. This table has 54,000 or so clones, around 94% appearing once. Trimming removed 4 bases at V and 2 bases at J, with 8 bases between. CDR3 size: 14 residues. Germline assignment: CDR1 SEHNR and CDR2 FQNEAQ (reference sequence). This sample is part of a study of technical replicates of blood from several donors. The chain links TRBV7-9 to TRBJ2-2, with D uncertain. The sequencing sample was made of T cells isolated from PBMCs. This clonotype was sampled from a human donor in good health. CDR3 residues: CASSSDSNTGELFF. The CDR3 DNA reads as TGTGCCAGCAGCTCCGACTCTAACACCGGGGAGCTGTTTTTT.